Reported below is one T cell receptor beta chain. Antigen unknown. It was template switching that added a universal primer site, and there were unique molecular identifiers on the cDNA. TCRdb re-analysed the 5' RACE reads in MiXCR, keeping a single row per CDR3 protein. The table shows about 100,000 distinct CDR3 sequences, with less than 6.5% occurring only once. This entry comes from a study of identical twins. General study points: Models predicted too little out-of-frame TCR alpha sharing in monozygotic twins. Part of the zero-insertion signal could reflect confounding by invariant MAIT and iNKT cells.

This clonotype originated in a woman aged 45-59 years in good health. Sample: memory T cells sorted from blood.

The CDR3 region is CASSPSGGSLAKNIQYF. As DNA, the CDR3 is TGTGCCAGCTCACCGAGCGGGGGGTCCTTAGCCAAAAACATTCAGTACTTC. V usage is TRBV18 and J usage is TRBJ2-4; 9 bases match TRBD2. CDR3 length equals 17 residues. The V segment lost 3 bases and the J segment 0 bases; nucleotides outside the gene matches: 6. Germline V gene data show CDR1 as KGHSH and CDR2 as LQKENI. Looking up the rest from reference TRBV18 and TRBJ2-4 gives the full variable domain: NAGVMQNPRHLVRRRGQEARLRCSPMKGHSHVYWYRQLPEEGLKFMVYLQKENIIDESGMPKERFSAEFPKEGPSILRIQQVVRGDSAAYFCASSPSGGSLAKNIQYFGAGTRLSVL.